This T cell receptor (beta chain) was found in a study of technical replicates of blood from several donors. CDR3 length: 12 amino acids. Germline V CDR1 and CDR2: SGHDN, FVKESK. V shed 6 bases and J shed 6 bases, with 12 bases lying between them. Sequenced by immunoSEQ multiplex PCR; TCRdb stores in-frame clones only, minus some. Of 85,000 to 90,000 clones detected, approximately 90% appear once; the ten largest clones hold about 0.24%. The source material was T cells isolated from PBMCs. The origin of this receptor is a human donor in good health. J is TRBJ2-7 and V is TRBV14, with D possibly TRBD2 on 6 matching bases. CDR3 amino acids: CASSPTRFEQYF. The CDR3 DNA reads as TGTGCCAGCAGTCCGACTAGATTCGAGCAGTACTTC.